The 20 T cell receptor beta chains given below trace back to one sample, sequenced in a study of T cell responses to AZD1222 COVID-19 vaccine. This table comes from immunoSEQ multiplex PCR, and its TCRdb copy is limited to in-frame clones, with some not included. Among over 120,000 clones listed, approximately 90% were seen once. Material: peripheral blood, obtained on day 0 of AZD1222 vaccination. The receptors derive from an adult in good health.

V gene TRBV7-2 combines with J gene TRBJ1-5; 12 nucleotides align to TRBD1. The germline V gene encodes CDR1 SGHTA and CDR2 FQGNSA. CDR3 size: 16 residues. J gave up 4 bases and V 3 bases, and 4 bases lay outside the gene matches. The CDR3 spells CASSLRDRGPNQPQHF. The CDR3 coding sequence is TGTGCCAGCAGCTTGAGGGACAGGGGGCCAAATCAGCCCCAGCATTTT.

DNA of the CDR3: TGTGCCAGCAGCAATCTCGGACAGGGGACCTACGAGCAGTACTTC. Amino acids: CASSNLGQGTYEQYF. This chain uses TRBV7-6 with TRBJ2-7, with TRBD1 matching 9 bases. There are 15 residues in the CDR3. The V segment lost 5 bases and the J segment 2 bases; nucleotides outside the gene matches: 7. The germline CDR1 and CDR2 sequences are SGHVS and FNYEAQ. The variable domain in full, completed from reference TRBV7-6 and TRBJ2-7, reads GAGVSQSPRYKVTKRGQDVALRCDPISGHVSLYWYRQALGQGPEFLTYFNYEAQQDKSGLPNDRFSAERPEGSISTLTIQRTEQRDSAMYRCASSNLGQGTYEQYFGPGTRLTVT.

This clone came up a few times. The rearrangement uses TRBV19 and TRBJ1-5; D is possibly TRBD1 (6 bases). Germline CDR1 LNHDA, CDR2 SQIVND (reference sequence). V dropped 7 bases and J dropped 4 bases, with 17 bases sitting between them. The CDR3 contains 15 residues. The CDR3 DNA sequence: TGTGCCAGTAACTCACAGGGATATTGGAATCAGCCCCAGCATTTT. Translating it yields CASNSQGYWNQPQHF.

DNA of the CDR3: TGTGCCAGCAGCCAGTCGGGACACCTTGAAAAACTGTTTTTT. This sequence encodes CASSQSGHLEKLFF. The gene calls are TRBV3-1 (or the pseudogene TRBV3-2) and TRBJ1-4; D may be TRBD1 (6 bases). Germline CDR1 reads LGHDT; CDR2 reads YNNKEL (reference sequence). This CDR3 region has 14 residues. V was shortened by 3 bases and J by 7 bases, with 12 bases between the two germline ends.

This chain connects TRBV4-1 to TRBJ2-1, with 12 bases aligning to TRBD2. CDR3 length: 16 residues. Losses at the gene ends were 4 bases for V and 4 bases for J; bases not matched to a gene: 5. In germline, CDR1 is MGHRA, CDR2 YSYEKL. The CDR3, as DNA: TGCGCCAGCAGCCCGAGACTAGCGGGGGAATACAATGAGCAGTTCTTC. It specifies CASSPRLAGEYNEQFF.

This chain's CDR3 is CASSIWRVSSNQPQHF. CDR3 nucleotide sequence: TGTGCCAGTAGTATCTGGAGAGTGTCTTCCAATCAGCCCCAGCATTTT. J is TRBJ1-5 and V is TRBV19; D not resolved. CDR1 is LNHDA, CDR2 SQIVND, per germline (reference sequence). The V end lost 3 bases, the J end lost 3 bases, and 15 bases lay between the germline ends. This CDR3 has 16 amino acids.

The V and J genes are TRBV10-3 and TRBJ2-7; D not certain. This CDR3 is 12 amino acids long. Trimming took 7 bases from V and 2 from J, leaving 9 bases between them. CDR1 is ENHRY, CDR2 SYGVKD, per germline. CDR3 bases: TGTGCCATCATGGGCAGGACCTACGAGCAGTACTTC. This gives the protein CAIMGRTYEQYF.

This rearrangement joins TRBV11-2 to TRBJ2-7; 9 positions match TRBD1. CDR3 size: 14 residues. Germline V gene data show CDR1 as SGHAT and CDR2 as FQNNGV. V lost 1 base to trimming and J lost 3 bases; unmatched junction nucleotides: 1. CDR3 sequence: CASSLGQGVYEQYF. The CDR3 DNA reads as TGTGCCAGCAGCTTAGGACAGGGGGTCTACGAGCAGTACTTC. Full variable domain (rest looked up from reference TRBV11-2 and TRBJ2-7): EAGVAQSPRYKIIEKRQSVAFWCNPISGHATLYWYQQILGQGPKLLIQFQNNGVVDDSQLPKDRFSAERLKGVDSTLKIQPAKLEDSAVYLCASSLGQGVYEQYFGPGTRLTVT.

The chain recombines TRBV30 with TRBJ1-1; D not resolved. Germline assignment: CDR1 GTSNPN and CDR2 SVGIG (reference sequence). This CDR3 has 11 residues. V was shortened by 2 bases and J by 7 bases, with 8 bases between the two germline ends. CDR3 sequence: CAWSRQSEAFF. In nucleotides, the CDR3 is TGTGCCTGGAGTCGGCAGAGTGAAGCTTTCTTT.

The chain has TRBV19 and TRBJ2-3; 7 bases line up with TRBD1. The CDR3 extends over 15 amino acids. Germline loops: CDR1 LNHDA, CDR2 SQIVND (reference sequence). The V gene end was trimmed by 6 bases and the J gene end by 4 bases; junction bases not matched to a gene: 10. The CDR3: CASSNRGLNPDTQYF. CDR3 DNA sequence: TGTGCCAGTAGCAACAGGGGCTTAAATCCAGATACGCAGTATTTT.

This chain links TRBV11-2 with TRBJ2-7; possibly TRBD2 for D (5 bases). Trimming pared 1 base from V and 8 bases from J, leaving 9 bases between. CDR3 length equals 12 residues. The V gene's germline CDR1 is SGHAT and CDR2 FQNNGV. Written as DNA, the CDR3 is TGTGCCAGCAGCTTAGGACCCGGGAAGCAGTACTTC. It translates to CASSLGPGKQYF.

The chain is built from TRBV12-3 or TRBV12-4 and TRBJ2-5; D might be TRBD1 (6 bases). V was cut by 6 bases and J by 1 base, with 9 bases left in between. CDR3 size: 13 residues. As DNA, the CDR3 is TGTGCCAGCAGACAGGGCATCCAAGAGACCCAGTACTTC. It encodes CASRQGIQETQYF.

The chain carries TRBV3-1 (or the pseudogene TRBV3-2) and TRBJ1-1; the match to TRBD1 covers 8 bases. Looked up from germline, CDR1 is LGHDT and CDR2 is YNNKEL (reference sequence). The CDR3 has 13 residues. J gave up 11 bases and V 6 bases, and 11 bases lay outside the gene matches. CDR3 residues: CASRSGQGLMAFF. The DNA for the CDR3 is TGTGCCAGCAGATCCGGACAGGGACTAATGGCTTTCTTT.

Only one count was recorded for this clone. V usage is TRBV10-3 and J usage is TRBJ2-5, with TRBD1 identical over 7 bases. Germline V gives CDR1 ENHRY, CDR2 SYGVKD. The CDR3 extends over 14 amino acids. The V gene end was trimmed by 5 bases and the J gene end by 2 bases; junction bases not matched to a gene: 5. In DNA, the CDR3 is TGTGCCATCAGTACAGGGGAAGATCAAGAGACCCAGTACTTC. This translates into CAISTGEDQETQYF.

CDR3 DNA: TGTGCCAGCAGATTTGGGACAGATACGCAGTATTTT. Translation: CASRFGTDTQYF. J is TRBJ2-3 and V is TRBV3-1 (or the pseudogene TRBV3-2); D gene unclear. This CDR3 spans 12 amino acids. Germline loops: CDR1 LGHDT, CDR2 YNNKEL (reference sequence). Deletions cut 6 bases from V and 3 bases from J, with 7 bases between.

This chain uses TRBV25-1 with TRBJ1-4; D gene ambiguous. V lost 2 bases and J lost 8, with 6 bases in between. Germline-derived CDR1 and CDR2 are MGHDK and SYGVNS. This CDR3 has 12 residues. The CDR3 DNA reads as TGTGCCAGCAGTGAAGGGATCGAAAAACTGTTTTTT. It specifies CASSEGIEKLFF.

The chain couples TRBV13 to TRBJ1-2; D gene unclear. CDR1 and CDR2 (germline): PRHDT, FYEKMQ (reference sequence). The CDR3 length is 17 residues. Between the trimmed V and J ends, which lost 0 bases and 8 bases, there was a span of 22 bases. CDR3 loop: CASSLGVYGPSGGGYTF. CDR3 sequence (DNA): TGTGCCAGCAGCTTAGGAGTCTACGGCCCCTCCGGAGGGGGCTACACCTTC.

A single count supports this clone. The chain employs TRBV19 and TRBJ2-6; D is perhaps TRBD2 (6 bases). The CDR3 runs 14 residues. Germline values: CDR1 LNHDA, CDR2 SQIVND (reference sequence). Trimming pared 8 bases from V and 0 bases from J, leaving 8 bases between. CDR3: CASWRGSGANVLTF. The CDR3 DNA reads as TGTGCCAGTTGGAGGGGCTCTGGGGCCAACGTCCTGACTTTC. The entire variable domain, with the rest obtained from reference TRBV19 and TRBJ2-6, is as follows: DGGITQSPKYLFRKEGQNVTLSCEQNLNHDAMYWYRQDPGQGLRLIYYSQIVNDFQKGDIAEGYSVSREKKESFPLTVTSAQKNPTAFYLCASWRGSGANVLTFGAGSRLTVL.

Turning to this clone: Without the conserved terminal phenylalanine or tryptophan, this CDR3 likely stems from a read error. The limits of the CDR3 on the DNA are not certain, so only TCRdb's listed CDR3 is given. The J gene is TRBJ1-2, the V gene TRBV5-5. The germline gives CDR1 SGHKS, CDR2 YYEKEE (reference sequence). 13 amino acids form the CDR3, both terminal residues included. The CDR3 region is CASSPSSGVPTIR.

The chain employs TRBV19 and TRBJ1-1; D call uncertain. The CDR3 has 13 amino acids. V gave up 3 bases and J gave up 6 bases, with 11 bases separating them. The germline V gene encodes CDR1 LNHDA and CDR2 SQIVND (reference sequence). This CDR3 reads CASSIRRDAEAFF. The DNA of the CDR3 is TGTGCCAGTAGTATTAGGAGGGATGCTGAAGCTTTCTTT.